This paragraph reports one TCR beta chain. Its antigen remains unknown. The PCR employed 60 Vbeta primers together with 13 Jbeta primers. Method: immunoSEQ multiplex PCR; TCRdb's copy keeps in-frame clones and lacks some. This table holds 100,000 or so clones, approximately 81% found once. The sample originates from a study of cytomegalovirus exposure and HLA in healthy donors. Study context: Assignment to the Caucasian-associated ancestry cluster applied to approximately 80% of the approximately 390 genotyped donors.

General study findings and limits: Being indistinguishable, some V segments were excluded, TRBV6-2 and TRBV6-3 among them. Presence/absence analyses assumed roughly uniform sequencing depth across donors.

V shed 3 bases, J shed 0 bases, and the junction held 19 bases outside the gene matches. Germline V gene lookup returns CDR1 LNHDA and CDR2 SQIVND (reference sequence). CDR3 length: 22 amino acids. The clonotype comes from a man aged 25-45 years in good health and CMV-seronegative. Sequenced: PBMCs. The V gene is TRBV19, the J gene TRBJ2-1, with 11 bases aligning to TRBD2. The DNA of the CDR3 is TGTGCCAGTAGTATCCGTGGGGGAGGAGGGACTAGCGGATATAGCTCCTACAATGAGCAGTTCTTC. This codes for CASSIRGGGGTSGYSSYNEQFF.